This TCR beta chain was found in a study of T cell changes during pregnancy in multiple sclerosis. TCRdb's copy holds only in-frame clones and misses some; the assay was immunoSEQ multiplex PCR. The sample has about 75,000 clones, around 90% seen once. Germline V gene data show CDR1 as LNHNV and CDR2 as YYDKDF (reference sequence). This CDR3 spans 16 amino acids. Trimming removed 2 bases from V and 3 bases from J, with 15 bases in between. The J gene is TRBJ2-3, the V gene TRBV15; maybe TRBD1 (6 bases). The sequences come from peripheral blood, collected in the first trimester of pregnancy. The clonotype originates from a female donor in good health, enrolled as a control in a pregnancy study. This CDR3 is CATSRHLRGQTDTQYF. CDR3 nucleotide sequence: TGTGCCACCAGCAGACACCTCAGGGGCCAAACAGATACGCAGTATTTT.